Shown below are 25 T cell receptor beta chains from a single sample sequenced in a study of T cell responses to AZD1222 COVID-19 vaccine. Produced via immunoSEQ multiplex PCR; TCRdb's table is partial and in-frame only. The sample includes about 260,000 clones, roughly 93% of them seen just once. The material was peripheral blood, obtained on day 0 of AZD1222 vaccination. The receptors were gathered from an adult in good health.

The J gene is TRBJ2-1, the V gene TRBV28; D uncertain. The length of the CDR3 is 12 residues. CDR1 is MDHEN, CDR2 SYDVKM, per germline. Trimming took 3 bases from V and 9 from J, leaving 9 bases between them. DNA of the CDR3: TGTGCCAGCAGTTTGGTCGGGCTTGAGCAGTTCTTC. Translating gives CASSLVGLEQFF. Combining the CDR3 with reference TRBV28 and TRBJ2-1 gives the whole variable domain DVKVTQSSRYLVKRTGEKVFLECVQDMDHENMFWYRQDPGLGLRLIYFSYDVKMKEKGDIPEGYSVSREKKERFSLILESASTNQTSMYLCASSLVGLEQFFGPGTRLTVL.

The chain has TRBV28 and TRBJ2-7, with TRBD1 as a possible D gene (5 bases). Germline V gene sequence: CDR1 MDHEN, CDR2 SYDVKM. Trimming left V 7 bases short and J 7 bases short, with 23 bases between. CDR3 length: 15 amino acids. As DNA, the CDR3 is TGTGCCAGCAATATGCAGGGTCAATTTATTCCAGAGCAGTACTTC. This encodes CASNMQGQFIPEQYF.

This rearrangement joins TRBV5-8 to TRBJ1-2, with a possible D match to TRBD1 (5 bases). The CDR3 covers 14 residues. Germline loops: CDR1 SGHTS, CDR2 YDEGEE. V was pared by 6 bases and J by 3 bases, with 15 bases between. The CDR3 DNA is TGTGCCAGCATCCCGAAAGGGGCCTACTATGGCTACACCTTC. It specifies CASIPKGAYYGYTF.

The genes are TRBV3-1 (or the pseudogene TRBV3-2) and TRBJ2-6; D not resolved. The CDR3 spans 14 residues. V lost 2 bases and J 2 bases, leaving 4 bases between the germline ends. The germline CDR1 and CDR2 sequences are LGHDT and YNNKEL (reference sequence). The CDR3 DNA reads TGTGCCAGCAGCCAACTAGCTGGGGCCAACGTCCTGACTTTC. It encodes CASSQLAGANVLTF.

Written as DNA, the CDR3 is TGTGCCAGCAGCTTAATGTATCAGCCCCAGCATTTT. Translated: CASSLMYQPQHF. V gene TRBV7-2 combines with J gene TRBJ1-5; D is uncertain. The CDR3 length is 12 residues. Germline lookup yields CDR1 SGHTA and CDR2 FQGNSA. V lost 2 bases and J lost 5, with 4 bases in between.

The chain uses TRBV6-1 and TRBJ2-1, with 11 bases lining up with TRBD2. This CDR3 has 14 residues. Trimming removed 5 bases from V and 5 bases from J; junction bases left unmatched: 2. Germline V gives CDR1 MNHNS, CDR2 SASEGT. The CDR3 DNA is TGTGCCAGCAGTTTACTAGCGGGGGACAATGAGCAGTTCTTC. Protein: CASSLLAGDNEQFF.

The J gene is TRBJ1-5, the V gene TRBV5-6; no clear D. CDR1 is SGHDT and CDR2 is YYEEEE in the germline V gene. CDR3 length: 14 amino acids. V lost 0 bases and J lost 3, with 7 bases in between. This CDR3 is CASSLGRFNQPQHF. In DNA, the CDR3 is TGTGCCAGCAGCTTGGGACGCTTCAATCAGCCCCAGCATTTT.

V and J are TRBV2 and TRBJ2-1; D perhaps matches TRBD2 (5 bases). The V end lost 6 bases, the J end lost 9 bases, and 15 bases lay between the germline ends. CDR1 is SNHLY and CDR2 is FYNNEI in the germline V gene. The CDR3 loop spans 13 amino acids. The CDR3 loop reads CASSLTSLGEQFF. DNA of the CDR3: TGTGCCAGCAGCCTCACTAGTCTCGGTGAGCAGTTCTTC.

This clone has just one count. The DNA of the CDR3 is TGTGCCAGCAGCTTGCCGGGGCTGTCCTACGAGCAGTACTTC. Amino acids: CASSLPGLSYEQYF. The chain has TRBV5-6 and TRBJ2-7; D possibly matches TRBD1 or TRBD2 (5 bases each). V lost 1 base and J lost 1, with 9 bases in between. CDR1 is SGHDT, CDR2 YYEEEE, per germline. The CDR3 consists of 14 residues.

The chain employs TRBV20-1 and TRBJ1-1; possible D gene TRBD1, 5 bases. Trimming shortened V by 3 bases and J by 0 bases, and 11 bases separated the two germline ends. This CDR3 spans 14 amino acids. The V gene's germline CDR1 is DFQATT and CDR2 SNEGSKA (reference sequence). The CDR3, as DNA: TGCAGTGCTAGTTACCGGGGGATGAACACTGAAGCTTTCTTT. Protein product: CSASYRGMNTEAFF.

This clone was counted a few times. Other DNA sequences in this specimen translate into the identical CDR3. CDR3 nucleotides: TGTGCCAGCAGCCCAGGGACCGAAGCTTTCTTT. As protein: CASSPGTEAFF. V is TRBV12-3 or TRBV12-4 and J is TRBJ1-1; D is perhaps TRBD1 (5 bases). V dropped 6 bases and J dropped 8 bases, with 10 bases sitting between them. The CDR3 extends over 11 amino acids.

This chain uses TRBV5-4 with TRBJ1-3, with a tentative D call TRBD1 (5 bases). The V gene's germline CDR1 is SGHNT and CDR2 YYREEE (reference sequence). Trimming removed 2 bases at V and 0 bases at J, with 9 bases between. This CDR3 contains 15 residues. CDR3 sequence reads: CASSLRGSSGNTIYF. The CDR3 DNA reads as TGTGCCAGCAGCTTAAGGGGCAGCTCTGGAAACACCATATATTTT.

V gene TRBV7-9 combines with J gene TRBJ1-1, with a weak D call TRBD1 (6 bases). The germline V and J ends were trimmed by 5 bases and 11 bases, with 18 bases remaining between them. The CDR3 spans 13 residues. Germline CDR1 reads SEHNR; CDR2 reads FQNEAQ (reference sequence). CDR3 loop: CASSPQDSPPAFF. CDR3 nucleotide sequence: TGTGCCAGCAGCCCCCAGGACAGTCCTCCGGCTTTCTTT.

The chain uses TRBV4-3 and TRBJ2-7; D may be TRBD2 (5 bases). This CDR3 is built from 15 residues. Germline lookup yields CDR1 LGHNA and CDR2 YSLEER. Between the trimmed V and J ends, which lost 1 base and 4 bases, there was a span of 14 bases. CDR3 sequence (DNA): TGCGCCAGCAGCCAAGCGAGAGGGATGGGTTACGAGCAGTACTTC. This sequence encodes CASSQARGMGYEQYF.

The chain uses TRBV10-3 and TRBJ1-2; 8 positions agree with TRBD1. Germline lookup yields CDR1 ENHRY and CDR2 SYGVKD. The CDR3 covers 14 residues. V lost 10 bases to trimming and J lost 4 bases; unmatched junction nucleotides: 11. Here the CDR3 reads CATAADREGYGYTF. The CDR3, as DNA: TGTGCCACCGCTGCGGACAGGGAGGGCTATGGCTACACCTTC.

In nucleotides, the CDR3 is TGTGCCAGCAGCCTTGTGGGGGGGGACTATGGCTACACCTTC. As protein: CASSLVGGDYGYTF. The chain couples TRBV7-2 to TRBJ1-2; D possibly corresponds to TRBD1 (5 bases). With 5 bases removed from V and 3 bases from J, the gap between germline ends came to 13 bases. Germline V CDR1 and CDR2: SGHTA, FQGNSA. The CDR3 runs to 14 residues.

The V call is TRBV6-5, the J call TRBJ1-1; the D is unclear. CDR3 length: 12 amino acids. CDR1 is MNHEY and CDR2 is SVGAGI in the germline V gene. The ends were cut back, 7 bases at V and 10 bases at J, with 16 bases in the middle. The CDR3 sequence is CASTSGGHVAFF. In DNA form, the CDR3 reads TGTGCCAGCACCTCTGGCGGGCACGTAGCTTTCTTT.

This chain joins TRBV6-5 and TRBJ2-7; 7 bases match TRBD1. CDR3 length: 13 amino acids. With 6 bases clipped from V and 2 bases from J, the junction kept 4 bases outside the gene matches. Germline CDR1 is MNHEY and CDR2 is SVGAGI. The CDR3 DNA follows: TGTGCCAGCAGACCGCAGGGGGCCTACGAGCAGTACTTC. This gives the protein CASRPQGAYEQYF.

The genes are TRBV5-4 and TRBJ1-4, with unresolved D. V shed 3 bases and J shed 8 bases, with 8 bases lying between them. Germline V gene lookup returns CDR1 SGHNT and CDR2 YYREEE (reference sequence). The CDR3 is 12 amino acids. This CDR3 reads CASSYIGEKLFF. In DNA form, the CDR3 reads TGTGCCAGCAGCTATATTGGGGAAAAACTGTTTTTT.

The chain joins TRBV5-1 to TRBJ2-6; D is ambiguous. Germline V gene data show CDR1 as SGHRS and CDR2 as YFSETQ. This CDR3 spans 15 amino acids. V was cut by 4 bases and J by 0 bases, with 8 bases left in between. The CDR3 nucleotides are TGCGCCAGCAGCCAACAAGTCTCTGGGGCCAACGTCCTGACTTTC. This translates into CASSQQVSGANVLTF.

This CDR3 reads CASGPWGQGTGELFF. The CDR3 DNA reads TGTGCCAGCGGCCCCTGGGGACAGGGGACCGGGGAGCTGTTTTTT. V is TRBV7-8 and J is TRBJ2-2; TRBD1 matches at 10 bases. Per the germline V gene, CDR1 is SGHVS and CDR2 is FQNEAQ. There are 15 residues in the CDR3. V shed 8 bases and J 5 bases; nucleotides not matched to a gene: 8.

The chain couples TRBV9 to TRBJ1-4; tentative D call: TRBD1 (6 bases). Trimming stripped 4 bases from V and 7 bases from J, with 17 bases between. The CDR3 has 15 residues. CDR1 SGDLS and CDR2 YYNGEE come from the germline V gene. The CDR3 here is CASSSMGGISEKLFF. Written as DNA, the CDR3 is TGTGCCAGCAGCTCGATGGGGGGCATCAGTGAAAAACTGTTTTTT.

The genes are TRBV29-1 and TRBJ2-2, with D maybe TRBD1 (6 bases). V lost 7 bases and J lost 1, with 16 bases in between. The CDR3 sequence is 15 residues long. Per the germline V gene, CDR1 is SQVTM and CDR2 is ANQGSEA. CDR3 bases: TGCAGCGCAACGACCGGGACAAGGAACACCGGGGAGCTGTTTTTT. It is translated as CSATTGTRNTGELFF.

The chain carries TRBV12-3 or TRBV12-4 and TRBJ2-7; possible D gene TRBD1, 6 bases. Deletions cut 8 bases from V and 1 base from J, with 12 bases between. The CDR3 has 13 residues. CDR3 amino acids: CASRPTGSYEQYF. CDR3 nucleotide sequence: TGTGCCAGCCGCCCGACAGGATCCTACGAGCAGTACTTC.

In nucleotides, the CDR3 is TGTGCCAGTAGTAGCGACAGGGCCCAGGCTTCTAGATATGGCTACACCTTC. Protein product: CASSSDRAQASRYGYTF. The chain has TRBV19 and TRBJ1-2, with 7 bases aligning to TRBD1. Trimming at V came to 4 bases and at J to 5 bases, leaving 16 bases not matched to a gene. Germline V gene data show CDR1 as LNHDA and CDR2 as SQIVND (reference sequence). This CDR3 comprises 17 residues.